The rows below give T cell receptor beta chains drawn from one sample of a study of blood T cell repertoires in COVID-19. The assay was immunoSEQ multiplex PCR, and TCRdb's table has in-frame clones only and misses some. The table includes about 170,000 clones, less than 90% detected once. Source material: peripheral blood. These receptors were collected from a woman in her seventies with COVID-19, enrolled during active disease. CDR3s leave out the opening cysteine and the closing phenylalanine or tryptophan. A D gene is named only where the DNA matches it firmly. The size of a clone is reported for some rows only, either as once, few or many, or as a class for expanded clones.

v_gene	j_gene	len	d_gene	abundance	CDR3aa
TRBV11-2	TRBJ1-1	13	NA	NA	ASRPWYTKNTEAF
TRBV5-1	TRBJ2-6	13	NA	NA	ARSQEAGGANVLT
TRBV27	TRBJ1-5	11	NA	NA	ASSFGGRQPQH
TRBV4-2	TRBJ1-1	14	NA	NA	ASSQAAGSFGTEAF
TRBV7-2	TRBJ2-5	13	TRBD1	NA	ASSRGQGGMETQY
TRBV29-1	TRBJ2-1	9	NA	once	SGVGGNEQF
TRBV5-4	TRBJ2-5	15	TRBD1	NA	ASSFGAGGDRGETQY
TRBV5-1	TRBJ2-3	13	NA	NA	ASSLGGVGTDTQY
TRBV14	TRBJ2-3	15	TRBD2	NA	ASSRSTSGTVTRTQY
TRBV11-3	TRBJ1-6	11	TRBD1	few	ASSDRDSSPLH
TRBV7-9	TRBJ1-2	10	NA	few	ASSFGLGGYT
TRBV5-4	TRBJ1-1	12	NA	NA	ASSRRGANTEAF
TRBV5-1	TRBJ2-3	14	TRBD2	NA	ASSSIAGASTDTQY
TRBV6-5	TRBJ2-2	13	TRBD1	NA	ASKTTGPHTGELF
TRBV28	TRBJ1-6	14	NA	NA	ASSIQSGAGGSPLH
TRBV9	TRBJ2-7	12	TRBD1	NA	ASSGQGGPYGQY